Listed below are T cell receptor beta chains from one sample, sequenced in a study of blood T cell repertoires in COVID-19. Some clones are missing from TCRdb's copy, which holds only in-frame ones; the method was immunoSEQ multiplex PCR. The sample holds some 120,000 clones; around 77% are singletons and the top ten take 6.5% to 9.5%. Material for sequencing was peripheral blood. Every receptor here comes from a human donor in a cohort sampled during active COVID-19. CDR3s include the opening cysteine and the closing phenylalanine or tryptophan. A D gene is named only where the DNA matches it firmly. A clone size is listed for some rows: how often the clone was seen (once, few, many), or a class if it is expanded.

clone_size j_call v_call d_call cdr3_aa cdr3_nt
few TRBJ1-6 TRBV5-8 TRBD1 CASSLNQGAYNSPLHF TGTGCCAGCAGCTTGAATCAGGGGGCCTATAATTCACCCCTCCACTTT
few TRBJ2-7 TRBV4-1 - CASSRTDSYEQYF TGCGCCAGCAGCCGGACTGACTCCTACGAGCAGTACTTC
- TRBJ2-1 TRBV11-2 TRBD2 CASRTTSGRSNEQFF TGTGCCAGCAGAACGACTAGCGGGAGGTCTAATGAGCAGTTCTTC
- TRBJ2-7 TRBV28 TRBD1 CASSRQGAVAYEQYF TGTGCCAGCTCCCGGCAGGGGGCAGTTGCCTACGAGCAGTACTTC
- TRBJ1-2 TRBV15 - CATKEGRGYGYTF TGTGCCACCAAGGAGGGTCGGGGCTATGGCTACACCTTC
- TRBJ1-6 TRBV19 - CASSTPKNNNSPLHF TGTGCCAGTAGCACACCGAAAAATAATAATTCACCCCTCCACTTT
few TRBJ2-7 TRBV10-1 TRBD2 CASSLAGESYEQYF TGCGCCAGCAGCCTAGCGGGAGAATCCTACGAGCAGTACTTC
- TRBJ1-5 TRBV2 - CASTFSRGNQPQHF TGTGCCAGCACGTTCAGCCGGGGTAATCAGCCCCAGCATTTT
- TRBJ2-3 TRBV11-3 TRBD2 CASREHSGRDTQYF TGTGCCAGCAGGGAACATAGCGGGAGGGATACGCAGTATTTT
- TRBJ2-1 TRBV4-2 TRBD2 CASSQGTSGVNEQFF TGTGCCAGCAGCCAAGGGACTAGCGGGGTGAATGAGCAGTTCTTC
few TRBJ2-2 TRBV12-3/TRBV12-4 - CASSSSDTGELFF TGTGCCAGCAGTTCTAGCGACACCGGGGAGCTGTTTTTT
- TRBJ2-7 TRBV5-5 - CASSRQTVAYEQYF TGTGCCAGCAGCCGACAGACAGTGGCCTACGAGCAGTACTTC
- TRBJ2-7 TRBV7-9 TRBD1 CASSLPPSQGYEQYF TGTGCCAGCAGCTTGCCCCCGTCACAGGGGTACGAGCAGTACTTC
once TRBJ2-7 TRBV9 TRBD2 CASSRRGDYRAYEQYF TGTGCCAGCAGCCGTAGAGGGGACTACCGAGCCTACGAGCAGTACTTC
- TRBJ2-7 TRBV5-1 TRBD1 CASIGDSPHEQYF TGCGCCAGCATTGGGGACAGTCCCCACGAGCAGTACTTC
- TRBJ2-7 TRBV6-5 TRBD1 CASGDRGPSYEQYF TGTGCCAGCGGGGACAGGGGGCCCAGCTACGAGCAGTACTTC
- TRBJ2-7 TRBV11-2 TRBD1 CASSLVGQAFYEQYF TGTGCCAGCAGCTTAGTAGGACAGGCCTTCTACGAGCAGTACTTC
few TRBJ2-1 TRBV18 - CASSPRRLSSYNEQFF TGTGCCAGCTCACCCCGAAGACTTAGCTCCTACAATGAGCAGTTCTTC
- TRBJ1-6 TRBV27 - CASSGPSRQGRVGSPLHF TGTGCCAGCAGTGGCCCCTCGAGGCAGGGCCGGGTGGGTTCACCCCTCCACTTT
- TRBJ1-2 TRBV25-1 - CASSDTDNYGYTF TGTGCCAGCAGTGATACAGATAACTATGGCTACACCTTC
- TRBJ1-1 TRBV7-9 - CASSFSTPAFF TGTGCCAGCAGCTTTTCTACCCCGGCTTTCTTT
few TRBJ1-4 TRBV28 - CASRRPRQGGEKLFF TGTGCCAGCAGGAGGCCGAGGCAGGGAGGTGAAAAACTGTTTTTT
few TRBJ1-1 TRBV6-6 - CASSPKDSTEAFF TGTGCCAGCAGTCCCAAAGATAGCACTGAAGCTTTCTTT
once TRBJ2-7 TRBV3-1/TRBV3-2 TRBD2 CASSQDWGGEQYF TGTGCCAGCAGCCAAGATTGGGGGGGCGAGCAGTACTTC
- TRBJ2-3 TRBV4-2 - CASSGSGEDTQYF TGTGCCAGCAGCGGGTCAGGGGAGGATACGCAGTATTTT
- TRBJ1-1 TRBV5-4 - CASSLNMNTEAFF TGTGCCAGCAGCTTGAATATGAACACTGAAGCTTTCTTT
- TRBJ1-3 TRBV27 - CASSLGQPASGNTIYF TGTGCCAGCAGTTTAGGACAGCCCGCTTCTGGAAACACCATATATTTT
- TRBJ1-2 TRBV20-1 - CSARSTSLGF TGCAGTGCCCGGTCGACATCCCTCGGCTTC
- TRBJ1-1 TRBV11-2 - CASSLGRGMNTEAFF TGTGCCAGCAGCTTAGGACGGGGAATGAACACTGAAGCTTTCTTT
- TRBJ2-1 TRBV28 - CASSLLESYNEQFF TGTGCCAGCAGTTTGCTGGAGTCCTACAATGAGCAGTTCTTC
- TRBJ2-7 TRBV7-8 - CASSSSSYEQYF TGTGCCAGCAGCTCGAGCTCCTACGAGCAGTACTTC
few TRBJ2-5 TRBV25-1 TRBD1 CASSERTGVETQYF TGTGCCAGCAGTGAGAGGACAGGGGTGGAGACCCAGTACTTC
once TRBJ2-7 TRBV7-8 TRBD2 CASSLLAGRFSYEQYF TGTGCCAGCAGCTTACTAGCGGGGAGATTCTCCTACGAGCAGTACTTC
few TRBJ1-2 TRBV6-1 - CASSEAAGYGYTF TGTGCCAGCAGTGAAGCGGCAGGTTATGGCTACACCTTC
few TRBJ2-7 TRBV6-5 TRBD1 CASRGGQGGTNEQYF TGTGCCAGCAGGGGCGGACAGGGCGGAACGAACGAGCAGTACTTC
once TRBJ1-5 TRBV4-2 TRBD1 CASSERGQGSNQPQHF TGTGCCAGCTCTGAGAGAGGACAGGGTAGCAATCAGCCCCAGCATTTT
- TRBJ1-1 TRBV28 - CASRRGHLVEAFF TGTGCCAGCAGGCGAGGACACCTAGTTGAAGCTTTCTTT
once TRBJ1-1 TRBV3-1/TRBV3-2 - CASSQGHRVGAFF TGTGCCAGCAGCCAAGGCCACAGGGTCGGCGCTTTCTTT
- TRBJ2-7 TRBV27 TRBD2 CASRLAGPGYEQYF TGTGCCAGCAGACTAGCGGGGCCAGGGTACGAGCAGTACTTC
- TRBJ1-2 TRBV7-2 - CASSLATVYGYTF TGTGCCAGCAGCTTAGCGACAGTCTATGGCTACACCTTC
- TRBJ2-7 TRBV6-5 TRBD2 CATLGAGAHEQYF TGTGCCACCCTCGGGGCGGGAGCCCACGAGCAGTACTTC